Below, 28 T cell receptor beta chains from the same sample are listed, as sequenced in a study of T cell repertoires in cytomegalovirus infection (dated by TCRdb to 2018 to 2020). For sequencing, an Illumina HiSeq 1500 was employed. TCRdb trimmed public reads at Q25 via fastp, called clones via MiXCR and kept in-frame beta chains. Each CDR3 protein appears once, grouped with its most common genes and DNA. Across this sample there are roughly 230,000 distinct CDR3 sequences, with roughly 12% seen only once. The ten largest clones take up 1.6% of the sample. The sequencing sample was made of PBMCs. All receptors derive from a human donor in good health (CMV status not recorded). Some clones in this sample may be carry-over from other donors' samples.

J is TRBJ2-1 and V is TRBV7-3; D tentatively reads TRBD1 or TRBD2 (5 bases each). V shed 5 bases and J shed 9 bases, with 20 bases lying between them. Germline V gene data show CDR1 as SGHTA and CDR2 as FQGTGA. This CDR3 spans 15 amino acids. The CDR3 sequence: CASSPLLQGEGEQFF. Here the CDR3 DNA reads TGTGCCAGCAGCCCCCTCCTTCAGGGTGAGGGTGAGCAGTTCTTC.

This clonotype was seen a handful of times. This chain uses TRBV5-1 with TRBJ2-1; 15 bases line up with TRBD2. Germline V gene lookup returns CDR1 SGHRS and CDR2 YFSETQ. This CDR3 region has 17 residues. Germline trimming cut 4 bases from V and 4 bases from J; bases unmatched to any gene: 6. The CDR3 reads CASSPTGLAGGYNEQFF. CDR3 coding DNA: TGCGCCAGCAGCCCTACGGGACTAGCGGGAGGTTACAATGAGCAGTTCTTC.

Details on this clonotype: One end of the junction does not line up with germline, which may come from a read error. This chain uses TRBV20-1 with TRBJ2-5; 10 positions match TRBD2. Germline CDR1 is DFQATT and CDR2 is SNEGSKA (reference sequence). The CDR3 runs to 13 residues. The CDR3 region is CSAQREGRETQCF. CDR3 sequence (DNA): TGCAGTGCTCAGCGGGAGGGCCGAGAGACCCAGTGCTTC.

In regard to this clonotype: A read error may produce the germline difference seen at one junction end. The V call is TRBV7-3, the J call TRBJ2-1, with 8 bases aligning to TRBD1. The CDR3 runs 16 residues. Germline loops: CDR1 SGHTA, CDR2 FQGTGA. Here the CDR3 reads CVSSPTGQGYYNEQFF. CDR3 DNA sequence: TGTGTCAGCAGCCCGACCGGACAGGGTTACTACAATGAGCAGTTCTTC.

This clonotype was seen many times. This sequence joins TRBV7-2 and TRBJ1-2; the D gene is possibly TRBD1 (6 bases). Germline CDR1 and CDR2: SGHTA and FQGNSA. The CDR3 sequence is 15 residues long. Between the trimmed V and J ends, which lost 4 bases and 1 base, there was a span of 13 bases. The CDR3 DNA reads as TGTGCCAGCAGCTCGCCCGACAGGAGTAACTATGGCTACACCTTC. It codes for CASSSPDRSNYGYTF.

This clonotype was counted ten times or more. The rearrangement links TRBV14 to TRBJ1-2; no clear D. Germline V gives CDR1 SGHDN, CDR2 FVKESK. V lost 0 bases and J lost 4, with 12 bases in between. The length of the CDR3 is 15 residues. The CDR3 sequence is CASSQEDSVIYGYTF. In nucleotides, the CDR3 is TGTGCCAGCAGCCAAGAAGACTCGGTCATCTATGGCTACACCTTC.

The rearrangement joins TRBV29-1 to TRBJ1-1; no firm D call. Germline CDR1 is SQVTM and CDR2 is ANQGSEA. The CDR3 is made up of 10 amino acids. V lost 6 bases and J lost 2, with 4 bases in between. CDR3 sequence reads: CSVVNTEAFF. The CDR3 DNA reads as TGCAGCGTAGTAAACACTGAAGCTTTCTTT.

This clonotype was counted between two and nine times. This chain joins TRBV6-2 or TRBV6-3 and TRBJ1-6; D gene uncertain. The germline V gene encodes CDR1 MNHEY and CDR2 SVGEGT. This CDR3 contains 14 residues. V was trimmed by 2 bases and J by 8 bases, leaving 10 bases between them. In DNA, the CDR3 is TGTGCCAGCAGTTACGTTGGCGGAGATTCACCCCTCCACTTT. Translating it yields CASSYVGGDSPLHF.

The J gene is TRBJ2-3, the V gene TRBV9, with D tentatively TRBD2 (6 bases). Trimming cost V 2 bases and J 4 bases, with 11 bases left between them. Germline lookup yields CDR1 SGDLS and CDR2 YYNGEE. This CDR3 has 14 residues. CDR3: CASSVSPGADTQYF. CDR3 DNA sequence: TGTGCCAGCAGCGTCTCGCCGGGGGCAGATACGCAGTATTTT.

In its sample, this clonotype was seen many times. V usage is TRBV7-2 and J usage is TRBJ2-4, with 10 bases aligning to TRBD2. The CDR3 runs 17 residues. CDR1 SGHTA and CDR2 FQGNSA come from the germline V gene. V shed 2 bases, J shed 0 bases, and the junction held 4 bases outside the gene matches. The CDR3 is CASSLSGGVGAKNIQYF. DNA of the CDR3: TGTGCCAGCAGCTTAAGCGGGGGGGTCGGAGCCAAAAACATTCAGTACTTC.

This chain uses TRBV12-3 or TRBV12-4 with TRBJ2-3, with D uncertain. V lost 5 bases to trimming and J lost 3 bases, with 6 bases between them. This CDR3 comprises 12 residues. The CDR3 loop reads CASSDRTDTQYF. The CDR3 nucleotides read TGTGCCAGCAGTGATCGGACAGATACGCAGTATTTT.

This clonotype was found a few times. The rearrangement uses TRBV29-1 and TRBJ2-7; 12 bases are a match to TRBD2. V lost 6 bases to trimming and J lost 5 bases; unmatched junction nucleotides: 5. This CDR3 is 13 amino acids long. The germline V gene has CDR1 SQVTM and CDR2 ANQGSEA. CDR3 sequence: CSVETSGSNEQYF. In nucleotides, the CDR3 is TGCAGCGTGGAGACTAGCGGGAGTAACGAGCAGTACTTC.

The chain uses TRBV30 and TRBJ1-1, with a possible D match to TRBD1 (6 bases). The CDR3 consists of 13 residues. Germline lookup yields CDR1 GTSNPN and CDR2 SVGIG (reference sequence). Trimming stripped 0 bases from V and 7 bases from J, with 12 bases between. CDR3 loop: CAWSVLQGFEAFF. CDR3 DNA: TGTGCCTGGAGTGTATTACAGGGATTTGAAGCTTTCTTT.

In this sample, this clonotype turned up a few times. V is TRBV14 and J is TRBJ1-1, with TRBD1 matching over 10 bases. This CDR3 spans 18 amino acids. J lost 0 bases, V lost 1 base, and 8 bases had no gene match. Germline CDR1 is SGHDN and CDR2 is FVKESK. In DNA form, the CDR3 reads TGTGCCAGCAGCCAAGGACTAAGACAGGGGGCGTTGAACACTGAAGCTTTCTTT. Translating it yields CASSQGLRQGALNTEAFF.

This clonotype was found many times. This chain links TRBV28 with TRBJ2-5; 12 bases fit TRBD2. V shed 6 bases, J shed 5 bases, and the junction held 7 bases outside the gene matches. CDR3 length: 15 residues. Germline values: CDR1 MDHEN, CDR2 SYDVKM. The chain's CDR3 is CASSSLLAGGETQYF. In DNA form, the CDR3 reads TGTGCCAGCAGCTCCCTTCTAGCGGGAGGGGAGACCCAGTACTTC. Together with reference TRBV28 and TRBJ2-5, the CDR3 gives the full variable domain: DVKVTQSSRYLVKRTGEKVFLECVQDMDHENMFWYRQDPGLGLRLIYFSYDVKMKEKGDIPEGYSVSREKKERFSLILESASTNQTSMYLCASSSLLAGGETQYFGPGTRLLVL.

This clonotype was seen ten or more times. The V call is TRBV5-1, the J call TRBJ2-5; D is possibly TRBD1 or TRBD2 (5 bases each). CDR3 length: 17 amino acids. Germline CDR1 is SGHRS and CDR2 is YFSETQ. Trimming cost V 0 bases and J 1 base, with 16 bases left between them. DNA for the CDR3: TGCGCCAGCAGCTTGGAACGGGGCGCCGCCCTCCAAGAGACCCAGTACTTC. It encodes CASSLERGAALQETQYF.

Only a few counts were recorded for this clonotype. The chain combines TRBV20-1 with TRBJ1-2, with D uncertain. Germline lookup yields CDR1 DFQATT and CDR2 SNEGSKA (reference sequence). Trimming cost V 0 bases and J 7 bases, with 12 bases left between them. This CDR3 contains 13 residues. CDR3 residues: CSARDMGSGGYTF. In nucleotides, the CDR3 is TGCAGTGCTAGAGATATGGGATCCGGTGGCTACACCTTC.

This clonotype was seen more than once but under ten times. The chain carries TRBV29-1 and TRBJ2-7, with a tentative D call TRBD2 (6 bases). V was pared by 3 bases and J by 5 bases, with 17 bases between. Germline V gene data show CDR1 as SQVTM and CDR2 as ANQGSEA. The CDR3 consists of 14 residues. CDR3 region: CSVEGGALLNEQYF. CDR3 in DNA: TGCAGCGTTGAGGGAGGAGCCCTACTTAACGAGCAGTACTTC.

This clonotype was detected a few times. The V and J genes are TRBV7-9 and TRBJ2-5; D might be TRBD1 (6 bases). Trimming removed 2 bases at V and 4 bases at J, with 11 bases between. Germline lookup yields CDR1 SEHNR and CDR2 FQNEAQ (reference sequence). The CDR3 runs to 14 residues. CDR3 nucleotide sequence: TGTGCCAGCAGCTTAACAGGGTCGGTAGAGACCCAGTACTTC. This encodes CASSLTGSVETQYF.

Many counts were recorded for this clonotype. The chain combines TRBV11-3 with TRBJ1-1, with 7 bases fitting TRBD1. The CDR3 has 15 residues. Trimming at V came to 1 base and at J to 0 bases, leaving 2 bases not matched to a gene. Germline CDR1 SGHNT, CDR2 YENEEA. The CDR3: CASSLGGQLNTEAFF. CDR3 coding DNA: TGTGCCAGCAGCTTAGGGGGACAGTTGAACACTGAAGCTTTCTTT.

This clonotype has just a few counts. The chain links TRBV5-1 to TRBJ1-6, with no clear D. Trimming left V 4 bases short and J 11 bases short, with 13 bases between. The germline V gene encodes CDR1 SGHRS and CDR2 YFSETQ. This CDR3 contains 13 residues. The CDR3 protein is CASSPDDQAPLHF. The CDR3 region has the DNA TGCGCCAGCAGCCCGGACGACCAAGCACCCCTCCACTTT.

This clonotype was recorded at least ten times. The chain joins TRBV28 to TRBJ2-7; D might be TRBD2 (5 bases). Germline V gene sequence: CDR1 MDHEN, CDR2 SYDVKM. CDR3 length equals 12 residues. V was clipped by 5 bases and J by 5 bases, with 10 bases between them. The CDR3 bases are TGTGCCAGCAGTGATCCGGAGGACGAGCAGTACTTC. Encoded protein: CASSDPEDEQYF.

About this clonotype itself: This may stem from a read error, because a much larger clone lies one nucleotide away. The V gene is TRBV7-9, the J gene TRBJ1-4; D is uncertain. Germline CDR1 reads SEHNR; CDR2 reads FQNEAQ (reference sequence). The CDR3 spans 13 residues. This CDR3 is CASSLDGGENLFF. The CDR3 DNA reads as TGTGCCAGCAGCCTCGACGGCGGAGAAAATCTGTTTTTT.

This clonotype was picked up one time. The CDR3, as DNA: TGTGCCAGTAGTACACCCCCCTATGGCAGTGGAGCTTTCTTT. This sequence encodes CASSTPPYGSGAFF. The chain combines TRBV19 with TRBJ1-1; D ambiguous. This CDR3 is 14 amino acids long. Trimming stripped 4 bases from V and 10 bases from J, with 19 bases between. Germline CDR1 is LNHDA and CDR2 is SQIVND (reference sequence).

There are many counts of this clonotype. V is TRBV7-2 and J is TRBJ2-1, with D unclear. Trimming left V 5 bases short and J 5 bases short, with 10 bases between. This CDR3 has 13 residues. Germline values: CDR1 SGHTA, CDR2 FQGNSA. CDR3 protein: CASSLGFNNEQFF. In DNA form, the CDR3 reads TGTGCCAGCAGCCTGGGGTTCAACAATGAGCAGTTCTTC.

The sample holds many counts of this clonotype. This sequence joins TRBV28 and TRBJ2-1, with 11 bases identical to TRBD2. Germline CDR1 is MDHEN and CDR2 is SYDVKM. With V trimmed by 4 bases and J by 9 bases, 8 bases remained unmatched. The CDR3 is 15 amino acids. The CDR3 nucleotides are TGTGCCAGCAGTTCAACTAGCGGGAGTAGAGGTGAGCAGTTCTTC. It encodes CASSSTSGSRGEQFF.

This chain links TRBV19 with TRBJ2-3; D is possibly TRBD1 or TRBD2 (5 bases each). This CDR3 is built from 14 residues. Germline V CDR1 and CDR2: LNHDA, SQIVND (reference sequence). Trimming left V 5 bases short and J 2 bases short, with 11 bases between. The CDR3 DNA sequence: TGTGCCAGTAGTTCCGGGACCCCCACAGATACGCAGTATTTT. This codes for CASSSGTPTDTQYF.

CDR3 protein: CASSSVGGAIEAFF. CDR3 nucleotide sequence: TGTGCCAGCAGTTCGGTCGGGGGAGCAATTGAAGCTTTCTTT. This chain links TRBV28 with TRBJ1-1; perhaps TRBD1 as D (5 bases). The CDR3 loop spans 14 amino acids. Germline assignment: CDR1 MDHEN and CDR2 SYDVKM. V was shortened by 4 bases and J by 7 bases, with 16 bases between the two germline ends.